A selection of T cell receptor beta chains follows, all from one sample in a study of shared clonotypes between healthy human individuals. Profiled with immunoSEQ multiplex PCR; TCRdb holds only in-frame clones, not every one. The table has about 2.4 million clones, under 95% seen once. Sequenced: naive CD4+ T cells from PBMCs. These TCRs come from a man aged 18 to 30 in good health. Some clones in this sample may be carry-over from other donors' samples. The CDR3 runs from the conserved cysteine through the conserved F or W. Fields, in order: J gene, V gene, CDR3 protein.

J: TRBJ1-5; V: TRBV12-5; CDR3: CASGLVVGGRGLQPQHF
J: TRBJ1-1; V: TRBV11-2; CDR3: CASSLARRVQAFF
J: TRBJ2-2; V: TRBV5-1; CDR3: CASSLVAGGYTGELFF
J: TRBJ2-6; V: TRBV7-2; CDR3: CASSPPLSGANVLTF
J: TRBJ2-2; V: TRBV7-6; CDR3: CASSLALAGATNTGELFF
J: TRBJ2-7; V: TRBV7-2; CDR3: CASSLVIQGGEQYF
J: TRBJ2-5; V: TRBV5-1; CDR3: CASSLVAGSAETQYF
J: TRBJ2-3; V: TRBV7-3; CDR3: CASSPRLGTDTQYF
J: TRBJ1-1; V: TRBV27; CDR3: CASSLFLNTEAFF
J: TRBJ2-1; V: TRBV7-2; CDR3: CASSLGRGHRSSYNEQFF
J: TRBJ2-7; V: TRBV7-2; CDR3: CASSFILPYEQYF
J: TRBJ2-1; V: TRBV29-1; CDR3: CSVEGGALSYNEQFF
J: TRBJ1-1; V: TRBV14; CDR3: CASQWGVNTEAFF
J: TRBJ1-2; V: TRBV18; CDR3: CASSPSGDRAYGYTF
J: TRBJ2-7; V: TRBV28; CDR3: CASSTRTSGRPRYEQYF
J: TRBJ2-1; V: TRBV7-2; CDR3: CASSLGGLWADNNEQFF
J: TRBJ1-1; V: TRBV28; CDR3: CASSFPSGTLDTEAFF
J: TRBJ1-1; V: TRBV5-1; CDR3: CASSSETEAFF
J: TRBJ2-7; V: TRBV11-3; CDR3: CASSPTSGQPSWTSYEQYF
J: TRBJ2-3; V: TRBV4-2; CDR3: CASSHVTASGTDTQYF
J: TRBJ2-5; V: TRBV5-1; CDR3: CASSLLSSGQETQYF
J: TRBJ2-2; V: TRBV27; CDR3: CASRGGGSSVTGELFF
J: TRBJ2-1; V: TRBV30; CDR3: CAWSGGSGVNEQFF
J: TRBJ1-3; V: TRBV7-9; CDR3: CASSLAGLGSGNTIYF
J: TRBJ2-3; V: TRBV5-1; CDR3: CASSSSATQYF
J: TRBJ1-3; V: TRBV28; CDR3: CASYGASSGNTIYF
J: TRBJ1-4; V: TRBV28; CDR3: CASWDRDEKLFF